The 22 T cell receptor beta chains presented below share a single source sample, sequenced in a study of regulatory T cells in long-lasting Graves disease. Time point meaning: newly diagnosed GD, antithyroid drugs for less than 3 months. Following extraction of RNA from PBMCs, that RNA was used to make the TCR library. CDR3-region Arm-PCR and iRepertoire HTBI primers produced the TCR beta libraries. One entry per CDR3 protein, called by TCRdb with MiXCR from the multiplex PCR reads. The data show some 350,000 distinct CDR3 sequences, with under 20% seen just once and over 20% held by the top ten. The sample was also reused in another study, on T cells in Graves' hyperthyroidism and ophthalmopathy.

The starting material was peripheral blood mononuclear cells (PBMCs), obtained at new diagnosis, from a patient treated with antithyroid drugs. The source of these receptors is a woman aged 18-35 years with Graves disease.

This clonotype came up a few times. The chain links TRBV6-1 to TRBJ2-7; 7 positions match TRBD1. The CDR3 is 15 amino acids. J was trimmed by 4 bases and V by 4 bases; bases with no gene match: 10. The germline CDR1 and CDR2 sequences are MNHNS and SASEGT. CDR3 bases: TGTGCCAGCAGTGGATCGACAGGGAATGATTACGAGCAGTACTTC. Amino acid sequence: CASSGSTGNDYEQYF.

J is TRBJ2-3 and V is TRBV20-1; D is perhaps TRBD1 (5 bases). V lost 0 bases to trimming and J lost 0 bases, with 13 bases between them. CDR3 length: 16 residues. The germline CDR1 and CDR2 sequences are DFQATT and SNEGSKA (reference sequence). The CDR3 sequence is CSAREAPRASTDTQYF. The CDR3 nucleotides read TGCAGTGCTAGAGAGGCCCCCAGGGCGAGCACAGATACGCAGTATTTT.

The table lists this clonotype with many counts. The J gene is TRBJ2-7, the V gene TRBV2; D is tentatively TRBD1 or TRBD2 (5 bases each). Per the germline V gene, CDR1 is SNHLY and CDR2 is FYNNEI. CDR3 length equals 16 residues. Trimming left V 3 bases short and J 3 bases short, with 18 bases between. As DNA, the CDR3 is TGTGCCAGCAGTGACGGGGCAGATGCTACTCTCTACGAGCAGTACTTC. Its protein is CASSDGADATLYEQYF.

The rearrangement links TRBV5-4 to TRBJ2-2; unclear D gene. Trimming took off 3 bases at V and 2 bases at J, with 14 bases between the two ends. The length of the CDR3 is 16 residues. Germline V gene lookup returns CDR1 SGHNT and CDR2 YYREEE (reference sequence). The CDR3 sequence is CASSSNLLSNTGELFF. Here the CDR3 DNA reads TGTGCCAGCAGCTCGAACCTCCTATCAAACACCGGGGAGCTGTTTTTT.

V gene TRBV19 combines with J gene TRBJ1-1; 7 bases line up with TRBD1. The V gene's germline CDR1 is LNHDA and CDR2 SQIVND (reference sequence). V trimming: 5 bases; J trimming: 9 bases; junction bases outside the gene matches: 6. The CDR3 extends over 12 amino acids. CDR3 protein: CASSPYRGQAFF. CDR3 bases: TGTGCCAGTAGTCCTTACAGGGGCCAAGCTTTCTTT. Full variable domain (remainder filled in from reference TRBV19 and TRBJ1-1): DGGITQSPKYLFRKEGQNVTLSCEQNLNHDAMYWYRQDPGQGLRLIYYSQIVNDFQKGDIAEGYSVSREKKESFPLTVTSAQKNPTAFYLCASSPYRGQAFFGQGTRLTVV.

This clonotype was found many times. The chain links TRBV6-2 or TRBV6-3 to TRBJ2-4, with a possible D match to TRBD2 (6 bases). Per the germline V gene, CDR1 is MNHEY and CDR2 is SVGEGT. The CDR3 loop spans 14 amino acids. Trimming cost V 0 bases and J 3 bases, with 6 bases left between them. The CDR3: CASSYSGGKNIQYF. The CDR3, as DNA: TGTGCCAGCAGTTACTCGGGAGGCAAAAACATTCAGTACTTC.

This clonotype has ten or more counts. CDR3 amino acids: CASSPTQGWGGYTF. The CDR3 DNA sequence: TGTGCCAGCAGTCCCACTCAGGGGTGGGGTGGCTACACCTTC. The chain is built from TRBV28 and TRBJ1-2; TRBD1 is a possible D gene (6 bases). CDR3 length: 14 amino acids. Trimming left V 5 bases short and J 7 bases short, with 17 bases between. From germline, CDR1 is MDHEN and CDR2 SYDVKM.

This clonotype was observed at least ten times. J is TRBJ1-5 and V is TRBV6-2 or TRBV6-3; tentatively, D is TRBD1 (5 bases). This CDR3 comprises 15 residues. V was cut by 4 bases and J by 3 bases, with 13 bases left in between. Germline V gives CDR1 MNHEY, CDR2 SVGEGT. The CDR3 nucleotides read TGTGCCAGCAGTTCCGGGGCAGGGAACAATCAGCCCCAGCATTTT. This codes for CASSSGAGNNQPQHF.

This clonotype was found a few times. The rearrangement joins TRBV5-1 to TRBJ2-3; D remains unclear. In germline, CDR1 is SGHRS, CDR2 YFSETQ. The length of the CDR3 is 14 residues. The V end was cut by 4 bases, the J end by 5 bases, with 14 bases between. The CDR3 region has the DNA TGCGCCAGCAGCCTAGGCCGCCCGATAGATACGCAGTATTTT. This gives the protein CASSLGRPIDTQYF.

This clonotype has a handful of counts. One end of the junction is discordant with germline, which a read error may explain. This chain links TRBV27 with TRBJ2-7; 7 bases line up with TRBD1. CDR3 size: 17 residues. The germline V gene has CDR1 MNHEY and CDR2 SMNVEV (reference sequence). In DNA, the CDR3 is TGTGTCAGCAGCCCAACCCTCCGGGACAGAGTTACCTACGAGCAGTACTTC. Its protein is CVSSPTLRDRVTYEQYF.

This clonotype was recorded many times. This rearrangement joins TRBV20-1 to TRBJ2-7; TRBD1 is a possible D gene (6 bases). Germline-derived CDR1 and CDR2 are DFQATT and SNEGSKA (reference sequence). The ends were cut back, 3 bases at V and 5 bases at J, with 17 bases in the middle. There are 14 residues in the CDR3. The CDR3 is CSARGAGMINEQYF. DNA of the CDR3: TGCAGTGCTAGGGGGGCAGGGATGATCAACGAGCAGTACTTC.

This clonotype came up many times. V gene TRBV9 combines with J gene TRBJ2-2, with 10 bases identical to TRBD2. This CDR3 is 15 amino acids long. V lost 2 bases and J lost 7; bases outside the gene matches: 5. CDR1 is SGDLS, CDR2 YYNGEE, per germline. CDR3 coding DNA: TGTGCCAGCAGCGTTTGGGCTAGCGGGGGCGGGGAGCTGTTTTTT. Its translation is CASSVWASGGGELFF. The full variable domain, rest sourced from reference TRBV9 and TRBJ2-2, is DSGVTQTPKHLITATGQRVTLRCSPRSGDLSVYWYQQSLDQGLQFLIQYYNGEERAKGNILERFSAQQFPDLHSELNLSSLELGDSALYFCASSVWASGGGELFFGEGSRLTVL.

This clonotype appeared many times. The chain uses TRBV5-1 and TRBJ2-3, with 10 bases that match TRBD2. V gave up 2 bases and J gave up 6 bases; unmatched junction bases: 12. CDR1 is SGHRS and CDR2 is YFSETQ in the germline V gene. The CDR3 has 17 amino acids. This CDR3 is CASSLKSERGGSDTQYF. CDR3 bases: TGCGCCAGCAGCTTAAAGAGTGAGCGGGGGGGCAGTGATACGCAGTATTTT.

The table lists this clonotype with many counts. This chain uses TRBV11-2 with TRBJ2-3, with a possible D match to TRBD2 (5 bases). Germline V gene data show CDR1 as SGHAT and CDR2 as FQNNGV. V was shortened by 0 bases and J by 7 bases, with 11 bases between the two germline ends. This CDR3 spans 14 amino acids. In DNA form, the CDR3 reads TGTGCCAGCAGCTTAGATATAAGCGGTCATACGCAGTATTTT. It encodes CASSLDISGHTQYF.

The gene calls are TRBV9 and TRBJ2-3; D remains unclear. The CDR3 sequence is 16 residues long. In germline, CDR1 is SGDLS, CDR2 YYNGEE. V gave up 0 bases and J gave up 2 bases, with 13 bases separating them. The CDR3 sequence: CASSVVPIGNTDTQYF. CDR3 nucleotide sequence: TGTGCCAGCAGCGTAGTCCCCATCGGAAACACAGATACGCAGTATTTT.

This clonotype came up many times. The V gene is TRBV6-2 or TRBV6-3, the J gene TRBJ1-4; D may be TRBD1 (5 bases). Trimming pared 2 bases from V and 1 base from J, leaving 11 bases between. This CDR3 spans 16 amino acids. In germline, CDR1 is MNHEY, CDR2 SVGEGT. The CDR3 loop is CASSYLGPGTNEKLFF. DNA for the CDR3: TGTGCCAGCAGTTACCTGGGGCCGGGAACTAATGAAAAACTGTTTTTT.

This clonotype came up many times. The V gene is TRBV20-1, the J gene TRBJ2-1; 11 positions agree with TRBD2. The CDR3 is made up of 15 amino acids. Germline values: CDR1 DFQATT, CDR2 SNEGSKA (reference sequence). V lost 3 bases and J lost 5; bases outside the gene matches: 6. The CDR3 DNA is TGCAGTGCTAGTCGACTAGCGGGGTTGGACAATGAGCAGTTCTTC. Translated: CSASRLAGLDNEQFF.

This clonotype was detected many times. This chain joins TRBV5-4 and TRBJ2-2; 12 bases align to TRBD1. V shed 3 bases and J 4 bases; nucleotides not matched to a gene: 13. This CDR3 spans 19 amino acids. CDR1 is SGHNT, CDR2 YYREEE, per germline (reference sequence). The CDR3 DNA reads TGTGCCAGCAGCTACGAAACCGGGACAGGGGGCTCTGGCACCGGGGAGCTGTTTTTT. Its protein product is CASSYETGTGGSGTGELFF.

There are many counts of this clonotype. The chain joins TRBV4-2 to TRBJ2-3; D perhaps matches TRBD2 (5 bases). Per germline, CDR1 LGHNA and CDR2 YNFKEQ. Trimming removed 0 bases at V and 0 bases at J, with 19 bases between. This CDR3 contains 19 residues. CDR3 nucleotide sequence: TGTGCCAGCAGCCAAGACGAGACTGCAGCGGAACCGAGCACAGATACGCAGTATTTT. Protein: CASSQDETAAEPSTDTQYF.

This clonotype came up many times. CDR3 amino acids: CASSTEIDSSYNEQFF. The DNA of the CDR3 is TGTGCCAGCAGCACGGAGATCGATAGCTCCTACAATGAGCAGTTCTTC. The V and J genes are TRBV7-8 and TRBJ2-1, with unresolved D. Trimming removed 5 bases at V and 0 bases at J, with 14 bases between. The CDR3 totals 16 residues. Germline V gene lookup returns CDR1 SGHVS and CDR2 FQNEAQ.

This clonotype turned up a few times. DNA for the CDR3: TGTGCCAGCAGCCTCTCGACAGGGGGCGCCGATACGCAGTATTTT. Its translation: CASSLSTGGADTQYF. This sequence joins TRBV7-9 and TRBJ2-3; 10 nucleotides align to TRBD1. The CDR3 loop spans 15 amino acids. Trimming cost V 5 bases and J 6 bases; bases outside gene matches: 8. Germline V CDR1 and CDR2: SEHNR, FQNEAQ (reference sequence). Drawing the rest from reference TRBV7-9 and TRBJ2-3, the complete variable domain is DTGVSQNPRHKITKRGQNVTFRCDPISEHNRLYWYRQTLGQGPEFLTYFQNEAQLEKSRLLSDRFSAERPKGSFSTLEIQRTEQGDSAMYLCASSLSTGGADTQYFGPGTRLTVL.

The table lists this clonotype with many counts. The V call is TRBV11-2, the J call TRBJ1-2; D is perhaps TRBD1 (5 bases). CDR1 and CDR2 (germline): SGHAT, FQNNGV. Trimming left V 3 bases short and J 8 bases short, with 16 bases between. This CDR3 contains 14 residues. The CDR3 sequence is CASSFSQGSSGYTF. CDR3 nucleotides: TGTGCCAGCAGCTTTTCCCAGGGTAGTTCCGGCTACACCTTC.